This TCR beta chain emerged from a study of shared clonotypes between healthy human individuals. Study findings and constraints: Since donors were few, the genetic and exposure-history diversity represented was limited.

The donor population consisted of healthy HIV-negative adults with no recent acute infections or vaccinations. Splitting the CD4+ cells yielded a CD45RA+ naive subset and a CD45RA-negative memory subset. Some clones are missing from TCRdb's copy, which holds only in-frame ones; the method was immunoSEQ multiplex PCR. The sample lists 550,000 to 850,000 clones, around 77% occurring once. The length of the CDR3 is 19 residues. In the case of this clone: Its antigen is not identified.

The gene calls are TRBV21-1 and TRBJ1-2; the table's D gene call, TRBD1, was not cross checked with the DNA. TRBV21-1 is flagged as a pseudogene. The receptor was isolated from a woman younger than 45 in good health. The sample taken for sequencing was memory CD4+ T cells sorted from blood. Subset noted: CD45RA-negative fraction. The CDR3 loop is CASSKPPPPRDTPNYGYTF. For the CDR3, the DNA is TGTGCCAGCAGCAAGCCCCCCCCTCCACGGGACACCCCTAACTATGGCTACACCTTC.